The clone carrying this TCR beta chain has just a few counts. Preparation of the TCRbeta library was carried out with unique molecular identifiers. TCRdb itself ran the PCR reads through MiXCR, one entry per CDR3 protein. The table shows a few hundred thousand distinct CDR3 sequences, with roughly 21% occurring only once. The data belong to a study of T-cell reconstitution after alpha-beta-depleted transplantation in children. The CDR3 runs to 15 residues. V was trimmed by 4 bases and J by 0 bases, leaving 11 bases between them. The clonotype comes from a human donor who donated a stem cell graft to a child with acute myeloid leukemia. The rearrangement joins TRBV12-3 or TRBV12-4 to TRBJ2-3; the D gene is possibly TRBD2 (6 bases). The material was PBMCs from the stem cell graft donor, obtained from the stem cell graft. CDR3 sequence reads: CASSWTTSSTDTQYF. For the CDR3, the DNA is TGTGCCAGCAGTTGGACTACTTCTAGCACAGATACGCAGTATTTT.